This T cell receptor beta chain comes out of a study of human T cells and chemical hapten exposure. Across the whole study: In the sensitization step, 2% DPC was placed on approximately 2 cm by approximately 2 cm of upper inner arm skin.

This clonotype was picked up many times. The CDR3 contains 14 residues. CDR1 SNHLY and CDR2 FYNNEI come from the germline V gene. V gave up 3 bases and J gave up 5 bases; unmatched junction bases: 1. The time point denotes: patch test 1, 2 weeks after DPC sensitization. The sample's treatment: therapeutic diphenylcyclopropenone sensitization with weekly scalp DPC. MiXCR was run by TCRdb on the RACE reads, yielding one entry per CDR3 protein. In the table there are 300,000 to 400,000 distinct CDR3 sequences, around 7% of which are singletons. The rearrangement links TRBV2 to TRBJ2-6; TRBD1 matches at 7 bases. Sequencing was performed on whole blood, taken in connection with sensitization to the hapten diphenylcyclopropenone (DPC). This receptor was obtained from a young woman with alopecia areata. Some clones in this sample may be carry-over from other donors' samples. The CDR3 protein is CASSEDRRANVLTF. CDR3 in DNA: TGTGCCAGCAGTGAGGACAGGAGGGCCAACGTCCTGACTTTC.